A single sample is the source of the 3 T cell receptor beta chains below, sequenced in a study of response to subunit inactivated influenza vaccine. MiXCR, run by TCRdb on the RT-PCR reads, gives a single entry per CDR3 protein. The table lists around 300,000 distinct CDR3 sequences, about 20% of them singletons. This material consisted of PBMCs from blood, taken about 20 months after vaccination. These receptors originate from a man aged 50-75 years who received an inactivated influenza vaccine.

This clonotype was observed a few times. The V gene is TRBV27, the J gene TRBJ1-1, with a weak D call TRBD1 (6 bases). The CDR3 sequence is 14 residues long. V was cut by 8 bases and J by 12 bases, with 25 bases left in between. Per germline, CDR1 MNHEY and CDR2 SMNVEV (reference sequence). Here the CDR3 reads CASQKRGAGIHTFF. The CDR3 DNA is TGTGCCAGCCAAAAGCGGGGGGCGGGAATTCATACTTTCTTT.

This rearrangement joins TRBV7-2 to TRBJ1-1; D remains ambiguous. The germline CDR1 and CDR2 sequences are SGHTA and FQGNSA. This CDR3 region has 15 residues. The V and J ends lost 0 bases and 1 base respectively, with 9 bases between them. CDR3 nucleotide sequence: TGTGCCAGCAGCTTAGCTAGGACCTCGAACACTGAAGCTTTCTTT. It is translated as CASSLARTSNTEAFF.

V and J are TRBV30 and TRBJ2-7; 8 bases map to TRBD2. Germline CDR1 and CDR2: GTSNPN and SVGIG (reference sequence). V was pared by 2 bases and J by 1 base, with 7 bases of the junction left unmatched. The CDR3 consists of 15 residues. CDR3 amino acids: CAWSQGLGESYEQYF. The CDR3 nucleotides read TGTGCCTGGAGTCAGGGACTAGGGGAGTCCTACGAGCAGTACTTC.